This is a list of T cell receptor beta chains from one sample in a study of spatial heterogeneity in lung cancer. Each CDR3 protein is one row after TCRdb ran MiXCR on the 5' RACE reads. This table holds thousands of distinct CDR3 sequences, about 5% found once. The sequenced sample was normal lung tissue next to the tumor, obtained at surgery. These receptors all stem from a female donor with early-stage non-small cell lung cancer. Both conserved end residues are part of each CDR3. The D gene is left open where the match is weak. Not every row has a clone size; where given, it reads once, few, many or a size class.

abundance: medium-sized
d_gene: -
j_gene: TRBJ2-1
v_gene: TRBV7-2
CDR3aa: CASSLRVSSYNEQFF
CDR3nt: TGTGCCAGCAGCTTAAGAGTTAGCTCCTACAATGAGCAGTTCTTC

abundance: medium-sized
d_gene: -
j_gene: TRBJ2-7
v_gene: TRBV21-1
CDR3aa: CASSGRARYEQYF
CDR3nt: TGTGCCAGCTCCGGACGGGCTCGCTACGAGCAGTACTTC

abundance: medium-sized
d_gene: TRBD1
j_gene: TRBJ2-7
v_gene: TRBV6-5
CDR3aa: CASKPDRGMGEQYF
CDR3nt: TGTGCCAGCAAGCCGGACAGGGGGATGGGAGAGCAGTACTTC

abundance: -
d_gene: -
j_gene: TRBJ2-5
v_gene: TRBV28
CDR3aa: CASSFLALGETQYF
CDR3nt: TGTGCCAGCAGTTTTCTAGCGCTCGGCGAGACCCAGTACTTC

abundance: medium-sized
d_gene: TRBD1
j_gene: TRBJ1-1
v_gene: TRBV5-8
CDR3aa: CASSPRDRGPEAFF
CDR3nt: TGTGCCAGCAGCCCCCGGGACAGGGGGCCTGAAGCTTTCTTT

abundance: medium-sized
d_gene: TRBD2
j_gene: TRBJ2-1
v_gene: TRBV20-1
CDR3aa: CSALPIAGTSYNEQFF
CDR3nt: TGCAGTGCTCTCCCCATCGCCGGGACTAGTTACAATGAGCAGTTCTTC

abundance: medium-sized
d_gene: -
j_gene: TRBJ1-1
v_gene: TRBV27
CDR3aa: CASRGRVGTNTEAFF
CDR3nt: TGTGCCAGCAGGGGTAGGGTGGGTACGAACACTGAAGCTTTCTTT

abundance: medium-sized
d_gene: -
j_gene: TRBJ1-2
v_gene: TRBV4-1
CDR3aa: CASSQDGANYGYTF
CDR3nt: TGCGCCAGCAGCCAAGACGGAGCTAACTATGGCTACACCTTC

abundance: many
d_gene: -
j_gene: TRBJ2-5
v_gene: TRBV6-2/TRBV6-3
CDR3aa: CASSNPWRDQETQYF
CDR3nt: TGTGCCAGCAGCAACCCCTGGCGGGACCAAGAGACCCAGTACTTC

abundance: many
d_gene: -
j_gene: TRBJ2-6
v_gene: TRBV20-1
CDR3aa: CSATEGVGDLGANVLTF
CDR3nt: TGCAGTGCTACGGAGGGAGTTGGGGATCTTGGGGCCAACGTCCTGACTTTC

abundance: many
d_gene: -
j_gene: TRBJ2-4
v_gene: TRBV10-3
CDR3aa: CAIRNALAKNIQYF
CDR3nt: TGTGCCATTCGTAATGCCCTAGCCAAAAACATTCAGTACTTC

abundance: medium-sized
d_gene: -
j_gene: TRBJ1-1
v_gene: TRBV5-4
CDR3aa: CASSLELGENTEAFF
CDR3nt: TGTGCCAGCAGCTTGGAGCTGGGAGAGAACACTGAAGCTTTCTTT

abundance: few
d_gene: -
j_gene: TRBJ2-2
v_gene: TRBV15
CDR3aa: CATSRDTQLYTGELFF
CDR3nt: TGTGCCACCAGCAGAGATACACAGCTTTACACCGGGGAGCTGTTTTTT

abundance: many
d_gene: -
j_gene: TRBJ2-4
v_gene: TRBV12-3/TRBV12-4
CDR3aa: CASSLKGINIQYF
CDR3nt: TGTGCCAGCAGTTTAAAGGGAATAAACATTCAGTACTTC

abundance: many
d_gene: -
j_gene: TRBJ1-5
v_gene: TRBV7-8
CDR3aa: CASSGQGSNQPQHF
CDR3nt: TGTGCCAGCAGCGGTCAGGGAAGCAATCAGCCCCAGCATTTT

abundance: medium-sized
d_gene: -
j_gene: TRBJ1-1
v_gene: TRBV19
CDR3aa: CASWMKGNTEAFF
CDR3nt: TGTGCCAGTTGGATGAAGGGGAACACTGAAGCTTTCTTT

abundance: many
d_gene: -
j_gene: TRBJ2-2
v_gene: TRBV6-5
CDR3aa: CASSYSIPGNTGELFF
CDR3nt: TGTGCCAGCAGTTACTCGATTCCAGGGAACACCGGGGAGCTGTTTTTT

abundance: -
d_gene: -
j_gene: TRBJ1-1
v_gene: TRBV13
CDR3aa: CASSSGRTNTEAFF
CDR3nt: TGTGCCAGCAGCTCAGGACGGACGAACACTGAAGCTTTCTTT

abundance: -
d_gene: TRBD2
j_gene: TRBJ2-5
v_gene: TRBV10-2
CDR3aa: CATLSGTSGSGETQYF
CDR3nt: TGCGCCACCCTATCCGGGACTAGCGGGAGTGGAGAGACCCAGTACTTC

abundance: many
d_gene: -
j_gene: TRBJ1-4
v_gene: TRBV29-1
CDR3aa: CSVGSDGKLFF
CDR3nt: TGCAGCGTTGGGTCGGACGGAAAACTGTTTTTT

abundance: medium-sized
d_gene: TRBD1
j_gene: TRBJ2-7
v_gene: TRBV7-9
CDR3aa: CASSLDRSEQYF
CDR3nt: TGTGCCAGCAGCTTGGACAGGAGCGAGCAGTACTTC

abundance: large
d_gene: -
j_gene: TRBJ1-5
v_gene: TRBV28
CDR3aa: CASSFGGKVGGNQPQHF
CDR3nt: TGTGCCAGCAGTTTTGGGGGGAAGGTTGGTGGCAATCAGCCCCAGCATTTT

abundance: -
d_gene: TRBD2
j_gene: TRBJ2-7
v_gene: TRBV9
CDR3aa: CASSPEWGGYEQYF
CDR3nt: TGTGCCAGCAGCCCAGAGTGGGGGGGGTACGAGCAGTACTTC

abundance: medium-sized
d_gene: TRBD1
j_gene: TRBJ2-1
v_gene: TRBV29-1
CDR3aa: CSVEDQDRGSYNEQFF
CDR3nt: TGCAGCGTTGAAGATCAGGACAGGGGATCCTACAATGAGCAGTTCTTC